Given below is one T cell receptor (beta chain) in context. Recruitment covered fewer than 25 US areas and drew participants whose ages spanned roughly 18 to 89 years. Contact with a PCR-confirmed or clinician-diagnosed COVID-19 case occurred within 2 weeks of entry. J lost 7 bases, V lost 0 bases, and 7 bases had no gene match. The CDR3 has 15 amino acids. Germline values: CDR1 SGDLS, CDR2 YYNGEE. The record originates from a study of blood T cell repertoires in COVID-19. Original handling: Nucleated cell number was recorded as an estimate derived from reference gene primer amplification. Assay: immunoSEQ multiplex PCR; the TCRdb copy retains only in-frame clones and omits some. V and J calls and clone size are given by that table; D and trimming were obtained from the DNA. The sample shows around 250,000 clones, over 80% of them seen only once.

The source material was PBMCs or T cells enriched from blood (not recorded which). V usage is TRBV9 and J usage is TRBJ1-2; 9 bases match TRBD1. The source is a woman between 35 and 50 years old who had been exposed to COVID-19. The CDR3 region is CASSVGYRGHRGYTF. The CDR3 nucleotides are TGTGCCAGCAGCGTAGGTTACAGGGGGCATCGTGGCTACACCTTC.